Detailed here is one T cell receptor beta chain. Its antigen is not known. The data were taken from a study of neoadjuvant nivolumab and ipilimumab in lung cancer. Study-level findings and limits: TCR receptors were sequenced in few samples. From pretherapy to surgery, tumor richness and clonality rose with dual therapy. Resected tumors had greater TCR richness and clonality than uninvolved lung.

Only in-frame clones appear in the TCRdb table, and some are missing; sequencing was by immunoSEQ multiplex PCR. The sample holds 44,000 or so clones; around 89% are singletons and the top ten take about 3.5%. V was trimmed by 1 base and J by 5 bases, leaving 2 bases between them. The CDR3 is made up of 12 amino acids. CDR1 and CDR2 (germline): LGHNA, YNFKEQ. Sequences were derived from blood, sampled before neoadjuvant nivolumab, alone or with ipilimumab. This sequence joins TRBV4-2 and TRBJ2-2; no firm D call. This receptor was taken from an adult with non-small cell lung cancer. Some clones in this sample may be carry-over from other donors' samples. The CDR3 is CASSQVTGELFF. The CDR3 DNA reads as TGTGCCAGCAGCCAAGTTACCGGGGAGCTGTTTTTT.